This T cell receptor (beta chain) emerged from a study of CD8+ T cells in alopecia areata. Overall study context: Tofacitinib administration to treated patients was oral, at 5 to 10 mg twice daily.

With regard to this clone: The antigen remains undetermined.

The CDR3 consists of 16 residues. Germline CDR1 and CDR2: MNHEY and SVGAGI. V was cut by 0 bases and J by 2 bases, with 11 bases left in between. TCR sequencing used cDNA made by reverse transcription of extracted RNA. The assay was immunoSEQ multiplex PCR, and TCRdb's table has in-frame clones only and misses some. The sample carries some 200,000 clones, around 60% recorded once. Study-wide results and caveats: Sequencing of scalp tissue also captures the resident alphabeta T cells of normal skin. Patients shared TCRs less clearly than mice did, possibly for HLA-related reasons. Uncertain still, given a single nonresponder, is whether baseline CD8+ expansion links to response.

Regarding treatment: oral pan-JAK inhibitor, 5-10 mg twice daily. Sequencing was performed on CD4+ T cells sorted from blood, taken at week 4, from a patient treated with tofacitinib. This chain links TRBV6-5 with TRBJ1-3; D not resolved. The source of this sequence is a human donor with alopecia areata. Here the CDR3 reads CASSYSTFATGNTIYF. CDR3 DNA: TGTGCCAGCAGTTACTCGACGTTCGCGACTGGAAACACCATATATTTT.